Below are 27 T cell receptor beta chains sequenced from a single sample in a study of blood T cell repertoires in COVID-19 (dated by TCRdb to 2018 to 2020). The library was produced with the immunoSEQ multiplex PCR assay. TCRdb took this table from immuneACCESS and kept in-frame rearrangements with V and J called. Such tables lack part of the clones; where checked against another copy, unresolved V genes explain under half of the gap, and the rest is unexplained. The table for this sample lists around 220,000 clones; around 88% of them were counted only once. Of the sample, 1.5% is held by the ten largest clones. Input material: peripheral blood. These receptor sequences come from a man aged 18 to 30 with active or convalescent COVID-19.

The chain couples TRBV27 to TRBJ2-1; 8 nucleotides line up with TRBD1. The germline V gene encodes CDR1 MNHEY and CDR2 SMNVEV (reference sequence). V was pared by 5 bases and J by 8 bases, with 5 bases of the junction left unmatched. The CDR3 has 13 residues. The CDR3 region has the DNA TGTGCCAGCAGTGGGACAGGCTCGCATGAGCAGTTCTTC. Amino acids: CASSGTGSHEQFF.

This clone was observed once. In the same sample, other DNA sequences code for this CDR3. The chain is built from TRBV28 and TRBJ2-7, with TRBD1 matching over 9 bases. This CDR3 is 15 amino acids long. The germline gives CDR1 MDHEN, CDR2 SYDVKM. V lost 6 bases, J lost 4 bases, and 10 bases stayed unmatched. The DNA for the CDR3 is TGTGCCAGCAGCCCTCCGGGACAGGGACTGTACGAGCAGTACTTC. Residues: CASSPPGQGLYEQYF.

This chain uses TRBV27 with TRBJ2-7, with D unclear. V lost 0 bases and J lost 2, with 11 bases in between. CDR1 MNHEY and CDR2 SMNVEV come from the germline V gene (reference sequence). The CDR3 is 15 amino acids. The CDR3 coding sequence is TGTGCCAGCAGTTTATCGATTCAGGTCGCCTACGAGCAGTACTTC. Translation: CASSLSIQVAYEQYF.

This chain links TRBV6-2 or TRBV6-3 with TRBJ2-1; D is uncertain. V was trimmed by 6 bases and J by 10 bases, leaving 10 bases between them. The CDR3 is 11 amino acids. Germline assignment: CDR1 MNHEY and CDR2 SVGEGT. The CDR3 region has the DNA TGTGCCAGCAGCGTACTGAAAGAGCAGTTCTTC. Its translation is CASSVLKEQFF.

The chain links TRBV4-1 to TRBJ2-7, with a tentative D call TRBD1 (6 bases). CDR1 and CDR2 (germline): MGHRA, YSYEKL. Trimming removed 0 bases from V and 2 bases from J, with 14 bases in between. The CDR3 covers 16 residues. CDR3 sequence: CASSQDGPRQAYEQYF. The CDR3 DNA reads TGCGCCAGCAGCCAAGATGGTCCGAGACAGGCCTACGAGCAGTACTTC.

The V gene is TRBV6-5, the J gene TRBJ1-1, with D unclear. V lost 3 bases, J lost 3 bases, and 17 bases lay in between. The CDR3 is 16 residues long. The V gene's germline CDR1 is MNHEY and CDR2 SVGAGI. CDR3 sequence (DNA): TGTGCCAGCAGTTATATCACGGTCGGGGTGGACACTGAAGCTTTCTTT. Translation gives CASSYITVGVDTEAFF.

This clone was recorded only once. The V gene is TRBV27, the J gene TRBJ2-5; 7 bases agree with TRBD1. V shed 0 bases, J shed 5 bases, and the junction held 3 bases outside the gene matches. This CDR3 is 14 amino acids long. Germline loops: CDR1 MNHEY, CDR2 SMNVEV (reference sequence). CDR3 in amino acids: CASSLSRGQETQYF. The CDR3 region has the DNA TGTGCCAGCAGTTTATCTAGGGGGCAGGAGACCCAGTACTTC.

The gene calls are TRBV5-6 and TRBJ1-1; weak D call: TRBD1 (6 bases). Trimming removed 1 base from V and 3 bases from J, with 10 bases in between. The CDR3 is made up of 14 amino acids. Germline V gene data show CDR1 as SGHDT and CDR2 as YYEEEE. The CDR3 protein is CASSLTGMDTEAFF. The CDR3 DNA follows: TGTGCCAGCAGCTTGACAGGGATGGACACTGAAGCTTTCTTT.

CDR3 protein: CATSDSLAGGSGEQFF. CDR3 sequence (DNA): TGTGCCACCAGTGATTCTCTAGCGGGAGGGTCGGGCGAGCAGTTCTTC. The chain employs TRBV24-1 and TRBJ2-1; 12 nucleotides line up with TRBD2. Germline CDR1 is KGHDR and CDR2 is SFDVKD. The CDR3 totals 16 residues. The V and J ends lost 2 bases and 10 bases, in that order; junction bases with no gene match: 8.

The chain links TRBV13 to TRBJ2-7; possibly TRBD2 for D (5 bases). CDR3 length equals 12 residues. V was cut by 5 bases and J by 4 bases, with 9 bases left in between. The germline gives CDR1 PRHDT, CDR2 FYEKMQ (reference sequence). Here the CDR3 reads CASSEGRYEQYF. The CDR3 DNA reads as TGTGCCAGCAGCGAAGGGAGATACGAGCAGTACTTC.

The rearrangement joins TRBV5-1 to TRBJ2-2; 8 bases are a match to TRBD2. Trimming cost V 5 bases and J 5 bases; bases outside gene matches: 11. CDR3 length: 16 residues. Looked up from germline, CDR1 is SGHRS and CDR2 is YFSETQ. The CDR3 bases are TGCGCCAGCAGTGACGAGAGCGGGAGAAAAACCGGGGAGCTGTTTTTT. This encodes CASSDESGRKTGELFF.

V is TRBV5-4 and J is TRBJ2-7, with 10 bases that match TRBD2. The CDR3 totals 13 residues. V gave up 6 bases and J gave up 5 bases; unmatched junction bases: 5. The germline CDR1 and CDR2 sequences are SGHNT and YYREEE (reference sequence). CDR3 sequence: CASTSGGGHEQYF. CDR3 DNA sequence: TGTGCCAGCACTAGCGGGGGCGGTCACGAGCAGTACTTC.

The chain joins TRBV28 to TRBJ1-6, with 10 nucleotides matching TRBD1. Germline-derived CDR1 and CDR2 are MDHEN and SYDVKM. The length of the CDR3 is 15 residues. The ends lost 5 bases at V and 8 bases at J; junction bases unmatched: 6. The CDR3, as DNA: TGTGCCAGCAGTGGCCCCGGGACAGGGGATTCACCCCTCCACTTT. Translating it yields CASSGPGTGDSPLHF.

The J gene is TRBJ2-7, the V gene TRBV27; 9 positions match TRBD2. The CDR3 runs 15 residues. The germline V gene has CDR1 MNHEY and CDR2 SMNVEV (reference sequence). V was pared by 6 bases and J by 2 bases, with 8 bases of the junction left unmatched. This chain's CDR3 is CASSPRLAVPYEQYF. CDR3 nucleotide sequence: TGTGCCAGCAGCCCTCGACTAGCGGTCCCCTACGAGCAGTACTTC.

The chain has TRBV27 and TRBJ1-6, with D perhaps TRBD1 (6 bases). The V end was cut by 5 bases, the J end by 5 bases, with 13 bases between. This CDR3 spans 15 amino acids. Germline assignment: CDR1 MNHEY and CDR2 SMNVEV (reference sequence). CDR3 in DNA: TGTGCCAGCAGTCGAGGAAGGGACAATAATTCACCCCTCCACTTT. As protein: CASSRGRDNNSPLHF.

The chain links TRBV21-1 to TRBJ1-5; the tabulated D call, TRBD1, remains unverified against the DNA. TRBV21-1 is flagged as a pseudogene. The CDR3 has 17 residues. The CDR3 DNA sequence: TGTGCCAGCAGCAATGGTACAGGGACCGATAGCAATCAGCCCCAGCATTTT. As protein: CASSNGTGTDSNQPQHF.

The gene calls are TRBV2 and TRBJ1-4; TRBD1 matches at 9 bases. CDR1 SNHLY and CDR2 FYNNEI come from the germline V gene. J lost 6 bases, V lost 7 bases, and 12 bases had no gene match. This CDR3 has 16 amino acids. The CDR3 region is CASNHKTDRGDEKLFF. CDR3 nucleotide sequence: TGTGCCAGCAACCATAAAACGGACAGGGGTGATGAAAAACTGTTTTTT. The complete variable domain, with remaining parts taken from reference TRBV2 and TRBJ1-4, reads EPEVTQTPSHQVTQMGQEVILRCVPISNHLYFYWYRQILGQKVEFLVSFYNNEISEKSEIFDDQFSVERPDGSNFTLKIRSTKLEDSAMYFCASNHKTDRGDEKLFFGSGTQLSVL.

The chain joins TRBV6-4 to TRBJ2-1; 11 bases are a match to TRBD2. Germline trimming cut 4 bases from V and 6 bases from J; bases unmatched to any gene: 5. From germline, CDR1 is MRHNA and CDR2 SNTAGT. This CDR3 comprises 15 residues. The CDR3 sequence: CASSALAGASNEQFF. The DNA of the CDR3 is TGTGCCAGCAGTGCACTAGCGGGAGCCAGCAATGAGCAGTTCTTC.

V usage is TRBV2 and J usage is TRBJ2-5; TRBD2 aligns across 11 bases. The CDR3 extends over 16 amino acids. Trimming at V came to 6 bases and at J to 5 bases, leaving 11 bases not matched to a gene. The germline CDR1 and CDR2 sequences are SNHLY and FYNNEI. The CDR3 nucleotides read TGTGCCAGCAGGGACGACCTAGCGGGAGGATTTGAGACCCAGTACTTC. Translated: CASRDDLAGGFETQYF.

This clone was seen repeatedly, ten times or more. The V and J genes are TRBV3-1 (or the pseudogene TRBV3-2) and TRBJ2-7, with 15 bases identical to TRBD2. The CDR3 spans 16 residues. The germline CDR1 and CDR2 sequences are LGHDT and YNNKEL (reference sequence). Unmatched junction bases numbered 11, after V lost 5 bases and J lost 9 bases. CDR3 nucleotide sequence: TGTGCCAGCAGCTCACGAAGGACTAGCGGGAGGGCGTCGCAGTACTTC. It translates to CASSSRRTSGRASQYF.

V and J are TRBV10-3 and TRBJ2-6; 11 bases are shared with TRBD1. The length of the CDR3 is 16 residues. Trimming removed 8 bases from V and 0 bases from J; junction bases left unmatched: 3. Looked up from germline, CDR1 is ENHRY and CDR2 is SYGVKD. CDR3 DNA sequence: TGTGCCATCCGGACAGGGGGCGGCTCTGGGGCCAACGTCCTGACTTTC. It codes for CAIRTGGGSGANVLTF.

CDR3 sequence: CASSVLSGRGDEQFF. The CDR3 nucleotides read TGTGCCAGCAGTGTCCTTAGCGGGAGGGGCGATGAGCAGTTCTTC. The chain couples TRBV28 to TRBJ2-1, with TRBD2 identical over 11 bases. Germline loops: CDR1 MDHEN, CDR2 SYDVKM. The CDR3 loop spans 15 amino acids. J lost 8 bases, V lost 5 bases, and 8 bases had no gene match. Full variable domain (missing parts from reference TRBV28 and TRBJ2-1): DVKVTQSSRYLVKRTGEKVFLECVQDMDHENMFWYRQDPGLGLRLIYFSYDVKMKEKGDIPEGYSVSREKKERFSLILESASTNQTSMYLCASSVLSGRGDEQFFGPGTRLTVL.

This rearrangement joins TRBV3-1 (or the pseudogene TRBV3-2) to TRBJ2-2, with 8 nucleotides matching TRBD1. V was clipped by 4 bases and J by 4 bases; unmatched bases: 8. This CDR3 spans 16 amino acids. Germline assignment: CDR1 LGHDT and CDR2 YNNKEL (reference sequence). The CDR3 loop reads CASSLRQGSLTGELFF. CDR3 bases: TGTGCCAGCAGCCTCCGACAGGGGTCCCTCACCGGGGAGCTGTTTTTT.

This chain joins TRBV4-1 and TRBJ1-2, with a weak D call TRBD1 (6 bases). Germline-derived CDR1 and CDR2 are MGHRA and YSYEKL. Trimming removed 1 base from V and 4 bases from J, with 13 bases in between. This CDR3 spans 15 amino acids. The CDR3 sequence is CASSQGGGSGYGYTF. In nucleotides, the CDR3 is TGCGCCAGCAGCCAAGGAGGGGGATCTGGCTATGGCTACACCTTC.

The genes are TRBV30 and TRBJ1-4; D is possibly TRBD1 (6 bases). The V end lost 0 bases, the J end lost 8 bases, and 10 bases lay between the germline ends. This CDR3 is built from 13 residues. CDR1 is GTSNPN and CDR2 is SVGIG in the germline V gene (reference sequence). Written as DNA, the CDR3 is TGTGCCTGGAGTGTAGGGGGTAGGGAAAAACTGTTTTTT. Its translation is CAWSVGGREKLFF.

A remark on this clone: In the same sample, other DNA sequences code for this CDR3. The genes are TRBV4-1 and TRBJ2-1; D gene unclear. Germline V lookup: CDR1 MGHRA, CDR2 YSYEKL. The CDR3 sequence is 12 residues long. V lost 4 bases and J lost 4, with 5 bases in between. The CDR3 sequence: CASSPGYNEQFF. CDR3 nucleotide sequence: TGCGCCAGCAGCCCAGGATACAATGAGCAGTTCTTC.

V usage is TRBV7-2 and J usage is TRBJ1-2, with TRBD1 as a possible D gene (6 bases). Germline V gene sequence: CDR1 SGHTA, CDR2 FQGNSA. The CDR3 extends over 15 amino acids. Deletions cut 2 bases from V and 1 base from J, with 11 bases between. In DNA form, the CDR3 reads TGTGCCAGCAGCTTACGGGCAGGGGATAACTATGGCTACACCTTC. This translates into CASSLRAGDNYGYTF.